This T cell receptor (beta chain) comes out of a study of shared clonotypes between healthy human individuals. The table came from immunoSEQ multiplex PCR; TCRdb's copy has only in-frame clones and leaves some out. Of millions of clones listed, about 92% are singletons. The CDR3 covers 15 residues. Unmatched junction bases numbered 5, after V lost 7 bases and J lost 1 base. The V gene's germline CDR1 is SNHLY and CDR2 FYNNEI. The rearrangement uses TRBV2 and TRBJ2-3; TRBD2 matches 10 bases. This receptor was obtained from a man between 18 and 35 years old in good health. The sequenced sample was naive CD4+ T cells sorted from blood. Subset noted: CD45RA+ positively selected. The CDR3: CASTTTSGGTDTQYF. Here the CDR3 DNA reads TGTGCCAGCACCACAACTAGCGGGGGCACAGATACGCAGTATTTT.